The 10 T cell receptor beta chains reported below all come from one sample, sequenced in a study of blood T cells in healthy people across ages. A second PCR of about 7 to 12 cycles used a sample-barcoded 5' primer and a J-beta primer mix. TCRdb independently ran MiXCR on the 5' RACE reads; one entry per CDR3 protein. Of about 760,000 distinct CDR3 sequences listed, 20% to 30% are singletons. A further study also used this sample, focusing on T cells of mothers and their children.

Sequencing used blood. The receptors stem from a boy aged 5-17 years in good health.

The chain joins TRBV7-8 to TRBJ2-5, with 9 bases matching TRBD1. Matching the DNA end better, TRBJ2-7 makes the J call doubtful. This CDR3 contains 13 residues. The germline gives CDR1 SGHVS, CDR2 FQNEAQ. CDR3 loop: CASSMGQGDEQYF. In nucleotides, the CDR3 is TGTGCCAGCAGCATGGGACAGGGCGACGAGCAGTACTTC.

In DNA form, the CDR3 reads TGTGCCAGCACCCTAACCCAAGAGACCCAGTACTTC. Its protein product is CASTLTQETQYF. The chain uses TRBV7-9 and TRBJ2-5; the D is unclear. In germline, CDR1 is SEHNR, CDR2 FQNEAQ (reference sequence). Between the trimmed V and J ends, which lost 7 bases and 1 base, there was a span of 7 bases. The CDR3 length is 12 residues.

The CDR3 is CASSFAGTANTGELFF. CDR3 sequence (DNA): TGTGCCAGCAGCTTCGCCGGGACAGCGAACACCGGGGAGCTGTTTTTT. V gene TRBV7-2 combines with J gene TRBJ2-2; 7 nucleotides agree with TRBD1. This CDR3 spans 16 amino acids. In germline, CDR1 is SGHTA, CDR2 FQGNSA. Trimming removed 3 bases from V and 0 bases from J; junction bases left unmatched: 4. Filled out from reference TRBV7-2 and TRBJ2-2, the complete variable domain reads GAGVSQSPSNKVTEKGKDVELRCDPISGHTALYWYRQSLGQGLEFLIYFQGNSAPDKSGLPSDRFSAERTGGSVSTLTIQRTQQEDSAVYLCASSFAGTANTGELFFGEGSRLTVL.

The rearrangement uses TRBV7-2 and TRBJ2-5; D may be TRBD1 or TRBD2 (6 bases each). Trimming removed 4 bases at V and 5 bases at J, with 17 bases between. The CDR3 sequence is 15 residues long. From germline, CDR1 is SGHTA and CDR2 FQGNSA. CDR3 DNA: TGTGCCAGCAGCTCGAACCAGATAGGGGGGGAGACCCAGTACTTC. Encoded protein: CASSSNQIGGETQYF.

This clonotype was seen a few times. This rearrangement joins TRBV3-1 to TRBJ2-5, with D possibly matching TRBD1 (6 bases). V was cut by 6 bases and J by 5 bases, with 16 bases left in between. Per germline, CDR1 LGHDT and CDR2 YNNKEL (reference sequence). CDR3 size: 14 residues. CDR3 amino acids: CASSKTRGQETQYF. DNA of the CDR3: TGTGCCAGCAGTAAGACTCGCGGACAGGAGACCCAGTACTTC.

The sample holds a few counts of this clonotype. This chain's CDR3 is CASTGLASYNEQFF. The CDR3 DNA sequence: TGTGCCAGCACCGGACTAGCGAGTTACAATGAGCAGTTCTTC. J is TRBJ2-5 and V is TRBV27, with 9 nucleotides matching TRBD2. The J call may be mistaken, given a closer DNA end match to TRBJ2-1. CDR3 length: 14 amino acids. Per the germline V gene, CDR1 is MNHEY and CDR2 is SMNVEV (reference sequence).

This clonotype was seen a handful of times. This sequence joins TRBV20-1 and TRBJ1-1, with 7 bases that match TRBD1. The CDR3 length is 15 residues. The V gene end was trimmed by 3 bases and the J gene end by 3 bases; junction bases not matched to a gene: 10. CDR1 and CDR2 (germline): DFQATT, SNEGSKA (reference sequence). Here the CDR3 reads CSARSDSGGDTEAFF. Here the CDR3 DNA reads TGCAGTGCTAGGTCGGATTCAGGGGGGGACACTGAAGCTTTCTTT.

The chain has TRBV6-2 or TRBV6-3 and TRBJ1-6; D possibly corresponds to TRBD1 (6 bases). The CDR3 totals 15 residues. Trimming removed 0 bases from V and 7 bases from J, with 10 bases in between. Looked up from germline, CDR1 is MNHEY and CDR2 is SVGEGT. The DNA of the CDR3 is TGTGCCAGCAGTTACTCGTGGACAGCCAATTCACCCCTCCACTTT. It codes for CASSYSWTANSPLHF.

This clonotype was picked up a small number of times. The J gene is TRBJ1-1, the V gene TRBV29-1; D unclear. CDR3 length: 11 residues. V lost 6 bases to trimming and J lost 1 base, with 6 bases between them. The germline V gene has CDR1 SQVTM and CDR2 ANQGSEA. CDR3 sequence (DNA): TGCAGCGTGATCTCGAACACTGAAGCTTTCTTT. Encoded protein: CSVISNTEAFF. Complete variable domain (other parts from reference TRBV29-1 and TRBJ1-1): SAVISQKPSRDICQRGTSLTIQCQVDSQVTMMFWYRQQPGQSLTLIATANQGSEATYESGFVIDKFPISRPNLTFSTLTVSNMSPEDSSIYLCSVISNTEAFFGQGTRLTVV.

This clonotype appeared a few times. The chain links TRBV20-1 to TRBJ2-7; 7 nucleotides align to TRBD2. Unmatched junction bases numbered 17, after V lost 6 bases and J lost 9 bases. The V gene's germline CDR1 is DFQATT and CDR2 SNEGSKA (reference sequence). This CDR3 region has 14 residues. The CDR3 bases are TGCAGTGCAAACTTAGCGGGTGGAGCCCACGGGCAGTACTTC. As protein: CSANLAGGAHGQYF.